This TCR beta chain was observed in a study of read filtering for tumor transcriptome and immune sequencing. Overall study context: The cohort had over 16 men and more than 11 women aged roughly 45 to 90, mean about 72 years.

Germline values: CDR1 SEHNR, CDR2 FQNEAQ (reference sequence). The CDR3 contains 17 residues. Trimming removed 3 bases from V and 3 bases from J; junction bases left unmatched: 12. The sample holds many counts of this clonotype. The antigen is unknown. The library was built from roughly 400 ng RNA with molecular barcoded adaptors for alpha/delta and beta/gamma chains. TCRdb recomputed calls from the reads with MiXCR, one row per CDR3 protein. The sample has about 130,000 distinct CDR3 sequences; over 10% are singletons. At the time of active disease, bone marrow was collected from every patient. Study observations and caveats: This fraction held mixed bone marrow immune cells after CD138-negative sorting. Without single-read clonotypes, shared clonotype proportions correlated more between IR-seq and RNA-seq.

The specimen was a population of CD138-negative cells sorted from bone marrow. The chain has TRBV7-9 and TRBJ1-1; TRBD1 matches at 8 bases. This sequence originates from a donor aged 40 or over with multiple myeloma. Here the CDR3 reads CASSFWTGTPGDTEAFF. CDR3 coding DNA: TGTGCCAGCAGCTTCTGGACAGGGACCCCCGGGGACACTGAAGCTTTCTTT.